The source of this T cell receptor (beta chain) is a study of tumor-infiltrating lymphocytes in localized non-small cell lung cancer. This clone came up a few times. This table comes from immunoSEQ multiplex PCR, and its TCRdb copy is limited to in-frame clones, with some not included. The sample yields around 23,000 clones, just under 75% seen once. Germline lookup yields CDR1 WSHSY and CDR2 SAAADI. CDR3 length: 16 amino acids. With 0 bases removed from V and 6 bases from J, the gap between germline ends came to 15 bases. The sequence was collected from a human donor with non-small cell lung cancer. The sample was lung tumor tissue. The rearrangement links TRBV10-2 to TRBJ1-5; perhaps TRBD1 as D (5 bases). The CDR3 DNA sequence: TGCGCCAGCAGTGAGTCTATAGGGGATTGGGGTCAGCCCCAGCATTTT. Translation: CASSESIGDWGQPQHF.